Presented here are 13 T cell receptor beta chains from one specimen sequenced in a study of cytomegalovirus exposure and HLA in healthy donors. Primers: 60 Vbeta forward and 13 Jbeta reverse. The table came from immunoSEQ multiplex PCR; TCRdb's copy has only in-frame clones and leaves some out. The repertoire holds around 150,000 clones, with about 80% as singletons. The sample comprised PBMCs. The receptors here all came from a woman aged 45-65 years in good health and CMV-seronegative.

Sample share makes this clone medium-sized. The chain combines TRBV6-1 with TRBJ2-5, with TRBD1 matching 10 bases. The junction had 11 bases not matched to a gene; V was cut back by 5 bases and J by 5 bases. The CDR3 length is 16 residues. CDR1 MNHNS and CDR2 SASEGT come from the germline V gene. CDR3 in amino acids: CASSKVPGQGMETQYF. The CDR3 DNA reads as TGTGCCAGCAGTAAAGTCCCGGGACAGGGGATGGAGACCCAGTACTTC.

The chain uses TRBV4-1 and TRBJ1-5; TRBD1 matches at 8 bases. Germline V CDR1 and CDR2: MGHRA, YSYEKL. With V trimmed by 4 bases and J by 5 bases, 7 bases remained unmatched. CDR3 length equals 15 residues. CDR3 region: CASSPRTGRDQPQHF. The CDR3 bases are TGCGCCAGCAGCCCCAGGACAGGGAGGGATCAGCCCCAGCATTTT.

The V call is TRBV28, the J call TRBJ2-2; D gene ambiguous. Germline CDR1 and CDR2: MDHEN and SYDVKM. V lost 2 bases, J lost 4 bases, and 11 bases lay in between. This CDR3 spans 15 amino acids. CDR3 sequence reads: CASSLGGSLTGELFF. CDR3 bases: TGTGCCAGCAGTTTAGGCGGCAGCCTCACCGGGGAGCTGTTTTTT. Full variable domain (rest looked up from reference TRBV28 and TRBJ2-2): DVKVTQSSRYLVKRTGEKVFLECVQDMDHENMFWYRQDPGLGLRLIYFSYDVKMKEKGDIPEGYSVSREKKERFSLILESASTNQTSMYLCASSLGGSLTGELFFGEGSRLTVL.

The chain has TRBV4-3 and TRBJ1-1, with D hard to call. Germline V gives CDR1 LGHNA, CDR2 YSLEER. Between the trimmed V and J ends, which lost 0 bases and 1 base, there was a span of 6 bases. This CDR3 comprises 14 residues. CDR3 residues: CASSQEAENTEAFF. The CDR3 region has the DNA TGCGCCAGCAGCCAAGAGGCGGAGAACACTGAAGCTTTCTTT.

The rearrangement joins TRBV7-7 to TRBJ1-4; maybe TRBD1 (5 bases). Trimming left V 1 base short and J 8 bases short, with 14 bases between. CDR3 length: 15 amino acids. Germline-derived CDR1 and CDR2 are SSHAT and FNYEAQ (reference sequence). The CDR3 here is CASSLEGFPGEKLFF. In nucleotides, the CDR3 is TGTGCCAGCAGCTTAGAGGGGTTTCCAGGGGAAAAACTGTTTTTT.

V gene TRBV28 combines with J gene TRBJ1-5; the match to TRBD1 covers 10 bases. The trim removed 5 bases at V and 6 bases at J, leaving 19 bases unmatched. There are 19 residues in the CDR3. Germline V gene lookup returns CDR1 MDHEN and CDR2 SYDVKM. The CDR3 spells CASSLTRDRGHDDTQPQHF. The CDR3 DNA sequence: TGTGCCAGCAGTCTCACCCGTGACAGGGGGCACGATGATACTCAGCCCCAGCATTTT.

The chain links TRBV30 to TRBJ2-7; tentatively, D is TRBD2 (6 bases). CDR3 length: 14 residues. Germline-derived CDR1 and CDR2 are GTSNPN and SVGIG (reference sequence). V lost 2 bases and J lost 6, with 17 bases in between. The CDR3 region has the DNA TGTGCCTGGAGTCCTAGCGCGTTTAACTCCGAGCAGTACTTC. Protein product: CAWSPSAFNSEQYF.

The CDR3 loop is CASSQGTGRRNEQFF. CDR3 nucleotide sequence: TGTGCCAGCAGCCAGGGGACAGGGAGACGCAATGAGCAGTTCTTC. The gene calls are TRBV4-2 and TRBJ2-1, with 9 bases matching TRBD1. The CDR3 contains 15 residues. Germline trimming cut 3 bases from V and 6 bases from J; bases unmatched to any gene: 6. Germline CDR1 is LGHNA and CDR2 is YNFKEQ.

This clone was seen once. The chain combines TRBV5-1 with TRBJ2-6, with 7 bases lining up with TRBD2. Germline CDR1 reads SGHRS; CDR2 reads YFSETQ. The CDR3 has 16 amino acids. V lost 4 bases, J lost 0 bases, and 4 bases stayed unmatched. Written as DNA, the CDR3 is TGCGCCAGCAGCCCACTAGCGAACTCTGGGGCCAACGTCCTGACTTTC. This codes for CASSPLANSGANVLTF. Complete variable domain (other parts from reference TRBV5-1 and TRBJ2-6): KAGVTQTPRYLIKTRGQQVTLSCSPISGHRSVSWYQQTPGQGLQFLFEYFSETQRNKGNFPGRFSGRQFSNSRSEMNVSTLELGDSALYLCASSPLANSGANVLTFGAGSRLTVL.

The chain recombines TRBV9 with TRBJ2-5; D uncertain. In germline, CDR1 is SGDLS, CDR2 YYNGEE. The CDR3 runs 14 residues. Trimming removed 0 bases at V and 1 base at J, with 7 bases between. In DNA form, the CDR3 reads TGTGCCAGCAGCGTAGATCAGCGCCAAGAGACCCAGTACTTC. Its translation: CASSVDQRQETQYF.

The chain carries TRBV27 and TRBJ1-1; a possible D gene is TRBD1 (5 bases). Deletions cut 3 bases from V and 2 bases from J, with 7 bases between. The CDR3 length is 13 residues. Looked up from germline, CDR1 is MNHEY and CDR2 is SMNVEV (reference sequence). Written as DNA, the CDR3 is TGTGCCAGCAGTTTCGACAGAAACACTGAAGCTTTCTTT. This sequence encodes CASSFDRNTEAFF.

This clone has only one observation. The chain combines TRBV15 with TRBJ1-3, with unresolved D. The V end was cut by 5 bases, the J end by 0 bases, with 17 bases between. The germline V gene has CDR1 LNHNV and CDR2 YYDKDF (reference sequence). The CDR3 extends over 17 amino acids. In DNA form, the CDR3 reads TGTGCCACCAGCCGAGGCGTGGGCGACGCCTCTGGAAACACCATATATTTT. Protein sequence: CATSRGVGDASGNTIYF.

Of note for this clone: Additional DNA sequences in this sample encode the identical CDR3. The chain joins TRBV28 to TRBJ1-5; maybe TRBD1 (5 bases). The length of the CDR3 is 12 residues. The V and J ends lost 2 bases and 7 bases respectively, with 6 bases between them. Germline V CDR1 and CDR2: MDHEN, SYDVKM. The DNA of the CDR3 is TGTGCCAGCAGTTTACCAGGGCAGCCCCAGCATTTT. Its translation: CASSLPGQPQHF.